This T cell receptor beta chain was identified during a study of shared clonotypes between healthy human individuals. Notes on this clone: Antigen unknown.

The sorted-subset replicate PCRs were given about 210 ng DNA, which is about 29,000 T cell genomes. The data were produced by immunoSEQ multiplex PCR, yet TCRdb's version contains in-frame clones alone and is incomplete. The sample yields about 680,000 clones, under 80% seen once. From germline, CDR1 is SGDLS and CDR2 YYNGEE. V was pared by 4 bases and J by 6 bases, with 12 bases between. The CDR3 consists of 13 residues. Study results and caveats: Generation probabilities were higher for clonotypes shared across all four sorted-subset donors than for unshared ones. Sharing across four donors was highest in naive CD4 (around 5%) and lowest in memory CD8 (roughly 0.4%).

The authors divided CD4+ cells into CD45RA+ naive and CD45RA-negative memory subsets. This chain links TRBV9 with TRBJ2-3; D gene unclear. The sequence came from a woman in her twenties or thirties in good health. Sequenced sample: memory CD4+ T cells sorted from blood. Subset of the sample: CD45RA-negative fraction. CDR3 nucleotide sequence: TGTGCCAGCAGCACTGGAGTGGTCGATACGCAGTATTTT. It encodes CASSTGVVDTQYF.